This TCR beta chain emerged from a study of shared clonotypes between healthy human individuals. Data came from immunoSEQ multiplex PCR; TCRdb stores just in-frame clones and leaves some out. The data show around 2,100,000 clones, with 85% to 95% seen just once and approximately 1% held by the top ten. CD8 cells regarded as naive lacked CD45RO, were positively chosen for CCR7, and omitted terminally differentiated effector memory CD45RA+ cells. CDR3 length: 11 amino acids. The germline CDR1 and CDR2 sequences are DFQATT and SNEGSKA (reference sequence). Trimming left V 6 bases short and J 5 bases short, with 11 bases between.

The source material was naive CD8+ T cells sorted from blood. This sequence was found in a man aged 18 to 35 in good health. The chain recombines TRBV20-1 with TRBJ2-7; TRBD1 is a possible D gene (6 bases). As DNA, the CDR3 is TGCAGTGCCTACAGGGACCACGAGCAGTACTTC. Residues: CSAYRDHEQYF.